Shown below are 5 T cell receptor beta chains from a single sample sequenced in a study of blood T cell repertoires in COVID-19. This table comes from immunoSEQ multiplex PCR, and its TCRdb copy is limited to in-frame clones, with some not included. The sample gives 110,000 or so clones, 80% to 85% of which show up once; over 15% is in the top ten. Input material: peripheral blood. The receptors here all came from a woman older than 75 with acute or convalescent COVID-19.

CDR3 bases: TGTGCCAGCAGCTTAGACAGGGCATACGGCTACACCTTC. It specifies CASSLDRAYGYTF. The chain joins TRBV7-2 to TRBJ1-2; a weak D match, TRBD1 (6 bases). There are 13 residues in the CDR3. The V end was cut by 1 base, the J end by 8 bases, with 11 bases between. From germline, CDR1 is SGHTA and CDR2 FQGNSA.

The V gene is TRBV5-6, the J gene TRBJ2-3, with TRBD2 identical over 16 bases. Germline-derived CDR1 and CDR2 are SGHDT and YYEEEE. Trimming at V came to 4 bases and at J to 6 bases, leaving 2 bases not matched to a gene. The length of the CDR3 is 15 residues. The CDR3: CASSPGLAGGDTQYF. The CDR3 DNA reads TGTGCCAGCAGCCCGGGACTAGCGGGAGGGGATACGCAGTATTTT.

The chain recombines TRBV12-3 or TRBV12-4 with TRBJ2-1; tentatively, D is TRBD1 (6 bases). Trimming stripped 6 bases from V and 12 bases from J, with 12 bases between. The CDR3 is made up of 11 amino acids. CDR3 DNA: TGTGCCAGCAGCCTACAGGGAATGCAGTTCTTC. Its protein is CASSLQGMQFF.

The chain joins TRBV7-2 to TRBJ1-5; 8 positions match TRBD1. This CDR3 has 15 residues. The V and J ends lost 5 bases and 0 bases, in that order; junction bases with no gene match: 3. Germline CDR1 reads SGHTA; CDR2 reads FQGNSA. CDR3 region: CASSPDRGSNQPQHF. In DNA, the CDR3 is TGTGCCAGCAGCCCCGACAGGGGTAGCAATCAGCCCCAGCATTTT.

CDR3 in DNA: TGTGCCAGCAGCTTTAGCGGGAGGGCCTTCGGGGAGCTGTTTTTT. It translates to CASSFSGRAFGELFF. V is TRBV11-2 and J is TRBJ2-2, with TRBD2 matching 11 bases. The CDR3 has 15 residues. Germline CDR1 reads SGHAT; CDR2 reads FQNNGV. V lost 3 bases to trimming and J lost 7 bases; unmatched junction nucleotides: 4.